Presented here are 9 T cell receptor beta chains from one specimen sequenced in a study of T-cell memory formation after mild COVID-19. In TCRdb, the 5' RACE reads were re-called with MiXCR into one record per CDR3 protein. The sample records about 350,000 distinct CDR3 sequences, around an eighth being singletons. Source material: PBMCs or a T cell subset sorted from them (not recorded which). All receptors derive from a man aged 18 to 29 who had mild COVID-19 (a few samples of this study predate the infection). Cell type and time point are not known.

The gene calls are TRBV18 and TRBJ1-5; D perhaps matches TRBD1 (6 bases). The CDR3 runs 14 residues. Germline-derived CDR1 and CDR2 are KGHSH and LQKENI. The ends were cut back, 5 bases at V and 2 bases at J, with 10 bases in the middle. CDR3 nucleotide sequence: TGTGCCAGCTCAGACAGGCGTGGCAATCAGCCCCAGCATTTT. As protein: CASSDRRGNQPQHF.

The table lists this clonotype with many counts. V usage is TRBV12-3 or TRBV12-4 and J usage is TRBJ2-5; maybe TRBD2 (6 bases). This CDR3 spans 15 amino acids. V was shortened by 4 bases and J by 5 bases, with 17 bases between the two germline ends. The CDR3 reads CASSSNEASAETQYF. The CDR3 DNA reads TGTGCCAGCAGTTCGAATGAGGCTAGCGCGGAGACCCAGTACTTC.

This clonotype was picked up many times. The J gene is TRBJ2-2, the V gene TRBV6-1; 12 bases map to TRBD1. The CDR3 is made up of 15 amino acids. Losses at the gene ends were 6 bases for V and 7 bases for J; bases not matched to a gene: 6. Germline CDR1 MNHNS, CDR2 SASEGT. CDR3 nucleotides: TGTGCCAGCAGGGGGACAGGGGGCTTTATCGGGGAGCTGTTTTTT. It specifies CASRGTGGFIGELFF.

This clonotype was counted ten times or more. CDR3: CASSRGQGQPQHF. The CDR3 coding sequence is TGTGCCAGCAGCCGGGGACAGGGTCAGCCCCAGCATTTT. This sequence joins TRBV7-6 and TRBJ1-5; 9 positions match TRBD1. CDR3 length: 13 residues. CDR1 and CDR2 from the germline V gene are SGHVS and FNYEAQ. With V trimmed by 5 bases and J by 6 bases, 2 bases remained unmatched.

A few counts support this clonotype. CDR3 amino acids: CASSYSGPSDGYTF. The CDR3 DNA sequence: TGCGCCAGCAGCTATTCGGGACCGAGCGATGGCTACACCTTC. The chain combines TRBV4-3 with TRBJ1-2; perhaps TRBD1 as D (5 bases). The CDR3 has 14 residues. Germline CDR1 reads LGHNA; CDR2 reads YSLEER. The germline V and J ends were trimmed by 5 bases and 6 bases, with 16 bases remaining between them.

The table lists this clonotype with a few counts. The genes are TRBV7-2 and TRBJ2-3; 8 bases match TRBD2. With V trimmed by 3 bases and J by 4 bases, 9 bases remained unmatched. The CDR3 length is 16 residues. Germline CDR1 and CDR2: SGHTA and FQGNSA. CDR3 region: CASSLRVGGVADTQYF. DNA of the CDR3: TGTGCCAGCAGCTTGAGAGTCGGGGGGGTCGCAGATACGCAGTATTTT.

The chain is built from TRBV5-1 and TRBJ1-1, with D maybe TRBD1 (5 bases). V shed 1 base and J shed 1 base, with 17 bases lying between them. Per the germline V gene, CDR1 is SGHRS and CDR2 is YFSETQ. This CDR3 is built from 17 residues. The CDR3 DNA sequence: TGCGCCAGCAGCTTGTTGAGGCCGGGACCGGAGAACACTGAAGCTTTCTTT. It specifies CASSLLRPGPENTEAFF.

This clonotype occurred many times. DNA of the CDR3: TGTGCCAGCAGCCAGATGGAGACCCAGTACTTC. Its protein is CASSQMETQYF. The chain employs TRBV7-6 and TRBJ2-5, with D hard to call. Germline CDR1 is SGHVS and CDR2 is FNYEAQ. The CDR3 runs 11 residues. The V end was cut by 5 bases, the J end by 5 bases, with 6 bases between.

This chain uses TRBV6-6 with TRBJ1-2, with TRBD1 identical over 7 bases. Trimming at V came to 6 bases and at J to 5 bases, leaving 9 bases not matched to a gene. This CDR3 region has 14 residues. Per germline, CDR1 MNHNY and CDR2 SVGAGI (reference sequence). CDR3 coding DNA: TGTGCCAGCAGGCCCGACAGGGTGGTATATGGCTACACCTTC. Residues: CASRPDRVVYGYTF.